These 21 T cell receptor beta chains were all obtained from the same sample, sequenced in a study of blood T cell repertoires in COVID-19. The data were produced by immunoSEQ multiplex PCR, yet TCRdb's version contains in-frame clones alone and is incomplete. Of about 670,000 clones in the sample, more than 80% are singletons; the top ten hold over 0.2%. What was sequenced was peripheral blood. These receptors all stem from a woman younger than 30 with acute or convalescent COVID-19.

V usage is TRBV3-1 (or the pseudogene TRBV3-2) and J usage is TRBJ1-3; D perhaps matches TRBD1 (6 bases). The CDR3 extends over 17 amino acids. The germline V gene encodes CDR1 LGHDT and CDR2 YNNKEL (reference sequence). Trimming took 1 base from V and 4 from J, leaving 17 bases between them. The CDR3 here is CASSQVIGGAKGNTIYF. Written as DNA, the CDR3 is TGTGCCAGCAGCCAAGTGATAGGGGGGGCGAAGGGAAACACCATATATTTT.

V gene TRBV30 combines with J gene TRBJ2-1, with 7 bases matching TRBD2. The CDR3 is made up of 13 amino acids. CDR1 and CDR2 from the germline V gene are GTSNPN and SVGIG (reference sequence). CDR3 in amino acids: CAGGWQARNEQFF. DNA of the CDR3: TGTGCGGGGGGGTGGCAGGCTAGGAATGAGCAGTTCTTC.

The chain joins TRBV6-5 to TRBJ2-7; 10 nucleotides match TRBD1. CDR3 length equals 14 residues. Germline lookup yields CDR1 MNHEY and CDR2 SVGAGI. J lost 2 bases, V lost 6 bases, and 4 bases had no gene match. The CDR3 sequence is CASRSDRGAYEQYF. Here the CDR3 DNA reads TGTGCCAGCAGATCGGACAGGGGGGCCTACGAGCAGTACTTC.

J is TRBJ2-3 and V is TRBV5-1; D is perhaps TRBD1 (5 bases). Trimming took off 4 bases at V and 1 base at J, with 16 bases between the two ends. The CDR3 is 16 amino acids. Germline lookup yields CDR1 SGHRS and CDR2 YFSETQ. The DNA of the CDR3 is TGCGCCAGCAGCCCTGCTTACGCCAGGGGCACAGATACGCAGTATTTT. It yields the protein CASSPAYARGTDTQYF.

The rearrangement links TRBV30 to TRBJ2-7; 9 positions match TRBD1. V trimming: 0 bases; J trimming: 0 bases; junction bases outside the gene matches: 15. The germline CDR1 and CDR2 sequences are GTSNPN and SVGIG (reference sequence). The CDR3 has 19 amino acids. The CDR3 protein is CAWSVPGQGKSKSSYEQYF. In nucleotides, the CDR3 is TGTGCCTGGAGTGTCCCGGGACAGGGAAAATCTAAAAGCTCCTACGAGCAGTACTTC. The complete variable domain, with remaining parts taken from reference TRBV30 and TRBJ2-7, reads SQTIHQWPATLVQPVGSPLSLECTVEGTSNPNLYWYRQAAGRGLQLLFYSVGIGQISSEVPQNLSASRPQDRQFILSSKKLLLSDSGFYLCAWSVPGQGKSKSSYEQYFGPGTRLTVT.

The chain recombines TRBV27 with TRBJ2-1; TRBD2 matches 12 bases. The CDR3 consists of 19 residues. Germline CDR1 MNHEY, CDR2 SMNVEV (reference sequence). With 1 base clipped from V and 1 base from J, the junction kept 8 bases outside the gene matches. Here the CDR3 reads CASSLFLLAGGNSYNEQFF. The CDR3 region has the DNA TGTGCCAGCAGTTTATTTTTGCTAGCGGGGGGGAATTCCTACAATGAGCAGTTCTTC.

The chain combines TRBV29-1 with TRBJ1-1, with D tentatively TRBD1 (6 bases). The CDR3 is made up of 13 amino acids. Trimming removed 7 bases from V and 1 base from J, with 13 bases in between. Germline V gives CDR1 SQVTM, CDR2 ANQGSEA. CDR3 nucleotide sequence: TGCAGCGCCCAAGACAGGCCGAACACTGAAGCTTTCTTT. Amino acids: CSAQDRPNTEAFF. Combining the CDR3 with reference TRBV29-1 and TRBJ1-1 gives the whole variable domain SAVISQKPSRDICQRGTSLTIQCQVDSQVTMMFWYRQQPGQSLTLIATANQGSEATYESGFVIDKFPISRPNLTFSTLTVSNMSPEDSSIYLCSAQDRPNTEAFFGQGTRLTVV.

Regarding this clone: Other nucleotide sequences in the sample specify the same CDR3. The CDR3: CASSLVPGQGTEAFF. Written as DNA, the CDR3 is TGCGCCAGCAGCTTGGTGCCGGGACAGGGCACTGAAGCTTTCTTT. The genes are TRBV5-1 and TRBJ1-1; 9 positions agree with TRBD1. The CDR3 length is 15 residues. The ends lost 0 bases at V and 4 bases at J; junction bases unmatched: 4. The germline CDR1 and CDR2 sequences are SGHRS and YFSETQ.

The rearrangement joins TRBV29-1 to TRBJ1-1; D gene uncertain. This CDR3 has 13 amino acids. CDR1 SQVTM and CDR2 ANQGSEA come from the germline V gene. The V end lost 4 bases, the J end lost 6 bases, and 15 bases lay between the germline ends. The CDR3 loop is CSVAMVEYSEAFF. CDR3 nucleotides: TGCAGCGTTGCAATGGTCGAATACTCTGAAGCTTTCTTT.

In this sample, this clone turned up once. The V call is TRBV14, the J call TRBJ2-5; D possibly corresponds to TRBD1 (6 bases). V lost 4 bases, J lost 2 bases, and 14 bases lay in between. The CDR3 totals 15 residues. Germline loops: CDR1 SGHDN, CDR2 FVKESK. The CDR3 DNA reads as TGTGCCAGCAGCCCAAGGGACAATAGTCAAGAGACCCAGTACTTC. It yields the protein CASSPRDNSQETQYF.

This sequence joins TRBV9 and TRBJ1-3, with D possibly TRBD1 on 6 matching bases. The CDR3 has 16 amino acids. Trimming removed 0 bases from V and 0 bases from J, with 10 bases in between. Germline CDR1 reads SGDLS; CDR2 reads YYNGEE. Written as DNA, the CDR3 is TGTGCCAGCAGCGTAGAACAGGGTAACTCTGGAAACACCATATATTTT. Translated, it gives CASSVEQGNSGNTIYF. The full variable domain, with the rest looked up from reference TRBV9 and TRBJ1-3, is DSGVTQTPKHLITATGQRVTLRCSPRSGDLSVYWYQQSLDQGLQFLIQYYNGEERAKGNILERFSAQQFPDLHSELNLSSLELGDSALYFCASSVEQGNSGNTIYFGEGSWLTVV.

The rearrangement links TRBV29-1 to TRBJ1-1; D gene ambiguous. This CDR3 region has 13 residues. Germline CDR1 SQVTM, CDR2 ANQGSEA. V lost 7 bases, J lost 4 bases, and 16 bases lay in between. DNA for the CDR3: TGCAGCGCTACCTCGTCGGGTGTCACTGAAGCTTTCTTT. Translating it yields CSATSSGVTEAFF. Drawing the rest from reference TRBV29-1 and TRBJ1-1, the complete variable domain is SAVISQKPSRDICQRGTSLTIQCQVDSQVTMMFWYRQQPGQSLTLIATANQGSEATYESGFVIDKFPISRPNLTFSTLTVSNMSPEDSSIYLCSATSSGVTEAFFGQGTRLTVV.

The DNA of the CDR3 is TGTGCCAGCAGTTATGCCGGGGAGACCCAGTACTTC. Translating it yields CASSYAGETQYF. This chain joins TRBV6-5 and TRBJ2-5; the D is unclear. V was trimmed by 3 bases and J by 5 bases, leaving 7 bases between them. From germline, CDR1 is MNHEY and CDR2 SVGAGI. The CDR3 is 12 residues long.

The J gene is TRBJ1-1, the V gene TRBV18, with D possibly being TRBD1 (5 bases). Deletions cut 4 bases from V and 5 bases from J, with 20 bases between. CDR1 and CDR2 (germline): KGHSH, LQKENI. The CDR3 has 16 amino acids. The CDR3 is CASSRGGPQEGTEAFF. CDR3 nucleotide sequence: TGTGCCAGCTCACGGGGTGGTCCGCAGGAGGGGACTGAAGCTTTCTTT.

A single count supports this clone. The missing conserved phenylalanine or tryptophan at the end of this CDR3 makes a read error likely. It is unclear where the CDR3 begins or ends on the DNA, so no DNA is shown, and the CDR3 is as TCRdb lists it. This chain links TRBV21-1 with TRBJ1-3. TRBV21-1 is recorded as a pseudogene. The CDR3 contains 9 residues when both ends are counted. Here the CDR3 reads CASSKIRGR.

Concerning this clone: Other DNA sequences in the same sample also yield this CDR3. CDR3 in DNA: TGTGCCAGTAGTCCCAGGAACACTGAAGCTTTCTTT. This encodes CASSPRNTEAFF. The chain couples TRBV19 to TRBJ1-1; D ambiguous. The CDR3 runs 12 residues. Germline values: CDR1 LNHDA, CDR2 SQIVND (reference sequence). Trimming stripped 5 bases from V and 1 base from J, with 5 bases between. Based on the CDR3 plus reference TRBV19 and TRBJ1-1, the full variable domain is DGGITQSPKYLFRKEGQNVTLSCEQNLNHDAMYWYRQDPGQGLRLIYYSQIVNDFQKGDIAEGYSVSREKKESFPLTVTSAQKNPTAFYLCASSPRNTEAFFGQGTRLTVV.

CDR3 sequence: CASSAGSSLYEQYF. CDR3 coding DNA: TGTGCCAGCAGCGCCGGGTCCAGCCTATACGAGCAGTACTTC. This chain uses TRBV9 with TRBJ2-7; D is unclear. Germline CDR1 SGDLS, CDR2 YYNGEE. The CDR3 is made up of 14 amino acids. V shed 3 bases and J shed 4 bases, with 14 bases lying between them.

The J gene is TRBJ2-3, the V gene TRBV24-1; D not certain. V was cut by 1 base and J by 3 bases, with 7 bases left in between. The CDR3 is made up of 14 amino acids. Germline-derived CDR1 and CDR2 are KGHDR and SFDVKD. This CDR3 is CATSDFRRTDTQYF. CDR3 coding DNA: TGTGCCACCAGTGATTTTAGGAGAACAGATACGCAGTATTTT.

The V gene is TRBV3-1 (or the pseudogene TRBV3-2), the J gene TRBJ2-3, with a weak D call TRBD1 (6 bases). The germline CDR1 and CDR2 sequences are LGHDT and YNNKEL (reference sequence). Trimming pared 1 base from V and 5 bases from J, leaving 16 bases between. The CDR3 has 16 residues. The CDR3 loop is CASSQGRGGGGDTQYF. Written as DNA, the CDR3 is TGTGCCAGCAGCCAAGGCCGTGGGGGCGGTGGAGATACGCAGTATTTT.

The V call is TRBV5-1, the J call TRBJ1-1, with unresolved D. Trimming cost V 3 bases and J 4 bases, with 13 bases left between them. The CDR3 consists of 14 residues. Germline loops: CDR1 SGHRS, CDR2 YFSETQ. The CDR3 DNA follows: TGCGCCAGCAGCTATACGTCGGGGTCCACTGAAGCTTTCTTT. Protein product: CASSYTSGSTEAFF.

J is TRBJ1-2 and V is TRBV29-1; TRBD1 aligns across 8 bases. This CDR3 contains 15 residues. Trimming removed 4 bases from V and 7 bases from J; junction bases left unmatched: 14. Germline V gene sequence: CDR1 SQVTM, CDR2 ANQGSEA. For the CDR3, the DNA is TGCAGCGTTGTCGACGGGGGGCAGGGGGCTCGTGGCTACACCTTC. It codes for CSVVDGGQGARGYTF.